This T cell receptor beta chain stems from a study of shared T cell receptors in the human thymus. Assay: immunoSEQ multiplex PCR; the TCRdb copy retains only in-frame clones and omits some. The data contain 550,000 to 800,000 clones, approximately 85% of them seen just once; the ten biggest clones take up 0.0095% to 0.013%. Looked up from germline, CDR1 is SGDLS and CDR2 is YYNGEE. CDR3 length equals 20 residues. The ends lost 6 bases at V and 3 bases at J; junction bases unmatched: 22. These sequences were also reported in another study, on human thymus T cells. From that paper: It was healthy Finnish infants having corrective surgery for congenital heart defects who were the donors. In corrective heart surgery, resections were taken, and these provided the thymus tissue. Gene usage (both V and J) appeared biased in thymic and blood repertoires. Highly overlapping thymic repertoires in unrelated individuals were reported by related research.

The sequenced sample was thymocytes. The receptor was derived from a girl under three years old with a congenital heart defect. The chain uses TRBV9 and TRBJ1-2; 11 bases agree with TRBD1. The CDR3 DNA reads TGTGCCAGCAACCCATTTAACCCGTCGGGACAGGGGGTGAAGGACTATGGCTACACCTTC. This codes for CASNPFNPSGQGVKDYGYTF.